Below, one T cell receptor (beta chain) is given with its context. Its specificity is not known. They isolated at least 6 million PBMCs from each sample. The sample is drawn from a study of blood T cells in healthy people across ages. A second about 7 to 12 cycle PCR used barcoded and J-beta primers. TCRdb reanalysed the 5' RACE reads using MiXCR and keeps one entry per CDR3 protein. The sample comprises fewer than 1.5 million distinct CDR3 sequences, around 42% of which are singletons, and 7.9% rests with the top ten. With 0 bases removed from V and 7 bases from J, the gap between germline ends came to 10 bases. Germline V gives CDR1 LNHNV, CDR2 YYDKDF (reference sequence). The CDR3 length is 15 residues. Findings and caveats of the study: There were more naive CD4+ cells and higher diversity in long-lived donors than in aged donors. TCR beta diversity, measured per million T cells, fell in a roughly linear way with age.

The clonotype was recovered from a young woman in good health. Material: blood. The chain combines TRBV15 with TRBJ1-6, with D perhaps matching TRBD1 (6 bases). CDR3 region: CATSREAGANSPLHF. The DNA of the CDR3 is TGTGCCACCAGCAGAGAGGCAGGGGCCAATTCACCCCTCCACTTT.